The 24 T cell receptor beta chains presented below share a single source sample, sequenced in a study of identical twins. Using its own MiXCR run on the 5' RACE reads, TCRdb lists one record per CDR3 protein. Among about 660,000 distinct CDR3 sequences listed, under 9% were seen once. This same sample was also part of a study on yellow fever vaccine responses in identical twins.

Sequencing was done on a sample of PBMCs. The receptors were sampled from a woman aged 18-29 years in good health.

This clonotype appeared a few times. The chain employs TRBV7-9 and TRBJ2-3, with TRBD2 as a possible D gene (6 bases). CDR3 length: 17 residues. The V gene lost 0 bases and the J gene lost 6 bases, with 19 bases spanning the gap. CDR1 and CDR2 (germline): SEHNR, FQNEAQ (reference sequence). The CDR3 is CASSLARGLLTADTQYF. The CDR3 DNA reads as TGTGCCAGCAGCTTAGCAAGGGGACTCCTCACAGCGGATACGCAGTATTTT. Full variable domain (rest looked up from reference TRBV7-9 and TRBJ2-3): DTGVSQNPRHKITKRGQNVTFRCDPISEHNRLYWYRQTLGQGPEFLTYFQNEAQLEKSRLLSDRFSAERPKGSFSTLEIQRTEQGDSAMYLCASSLARGLLTADTQYFGPGTRLTVL.

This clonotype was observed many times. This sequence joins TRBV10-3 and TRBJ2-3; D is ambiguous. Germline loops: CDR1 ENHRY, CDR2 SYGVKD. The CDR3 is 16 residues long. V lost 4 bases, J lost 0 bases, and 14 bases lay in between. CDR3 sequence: CAISGLGGASTDTQYF. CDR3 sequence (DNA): TGTGCCATCAGTGGCCTTGGCGGTGCTAGCACAGATACGCAGTATTTT.

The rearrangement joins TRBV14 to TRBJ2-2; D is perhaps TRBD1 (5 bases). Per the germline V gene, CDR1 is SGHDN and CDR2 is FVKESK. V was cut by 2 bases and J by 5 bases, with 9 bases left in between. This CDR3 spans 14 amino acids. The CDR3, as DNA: TGTGCCAGCAGCCAACAGGGTTGGACCGGGGAGCTGTTTTTT. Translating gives CASSQQGWTGELFF.

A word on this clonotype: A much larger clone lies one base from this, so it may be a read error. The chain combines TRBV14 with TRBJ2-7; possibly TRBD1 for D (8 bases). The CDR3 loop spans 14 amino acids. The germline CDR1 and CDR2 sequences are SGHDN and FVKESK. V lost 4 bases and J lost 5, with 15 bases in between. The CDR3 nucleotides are TGTGCCAGCAGCCGGACAGGGAGGGCCCACGAGCAGTACTTC. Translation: CASSRTGRAHEQYF.

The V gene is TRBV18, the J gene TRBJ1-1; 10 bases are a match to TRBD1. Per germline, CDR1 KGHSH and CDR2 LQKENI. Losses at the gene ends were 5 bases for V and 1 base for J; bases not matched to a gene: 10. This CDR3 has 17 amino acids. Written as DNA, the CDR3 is TGTGCCAGCTCAAGGGGACAGGGGAATATAAGGAACACTGAAGCTTTCTTT. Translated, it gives CASSRGQGNIRNTEAFF.

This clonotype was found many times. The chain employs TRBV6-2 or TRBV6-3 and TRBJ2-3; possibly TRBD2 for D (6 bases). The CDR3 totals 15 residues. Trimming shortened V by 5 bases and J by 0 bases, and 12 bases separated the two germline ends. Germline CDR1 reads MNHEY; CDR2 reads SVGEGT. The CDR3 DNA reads TGTGCCAGCAGTCCCGGACTACTAAGCACAGATACGCAGTATTTT. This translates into CASSPGLLSTDTQYF.

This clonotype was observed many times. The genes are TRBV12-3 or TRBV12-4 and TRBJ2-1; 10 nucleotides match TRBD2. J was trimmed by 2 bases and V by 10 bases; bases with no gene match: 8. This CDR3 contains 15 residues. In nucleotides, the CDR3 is TGTGCCACCCGAGAAAGCGGGAGGGCCTACAATGAGCAGTTCTTC. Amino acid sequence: CATRESGRAYNEQFF.

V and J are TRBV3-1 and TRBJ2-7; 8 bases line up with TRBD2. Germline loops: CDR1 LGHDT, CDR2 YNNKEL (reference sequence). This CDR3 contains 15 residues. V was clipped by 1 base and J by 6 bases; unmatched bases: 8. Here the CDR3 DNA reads TGTGCCAGCAGCCAAGCCGGGACTAGGAACGGCGAGCAGTACTTC. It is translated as CASSQAGTRNGEQYF.

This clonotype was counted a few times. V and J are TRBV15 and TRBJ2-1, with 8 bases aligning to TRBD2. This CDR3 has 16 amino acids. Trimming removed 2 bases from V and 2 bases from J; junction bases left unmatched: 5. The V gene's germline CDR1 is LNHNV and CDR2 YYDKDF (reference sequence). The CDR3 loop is CATSRLTGLAYNEQFF. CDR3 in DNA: TGTGCCACCAGCAGACTCACGGGACTAGCCTACAATGAGCAGTTCTTC.

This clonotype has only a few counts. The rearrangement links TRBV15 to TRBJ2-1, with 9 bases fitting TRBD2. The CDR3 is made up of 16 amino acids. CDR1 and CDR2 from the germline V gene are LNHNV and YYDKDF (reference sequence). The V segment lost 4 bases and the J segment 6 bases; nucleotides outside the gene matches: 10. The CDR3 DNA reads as TGTGCCACCAGCACCCCTCCGGGACTAGCACGCAATGAGCAGTTCTTC. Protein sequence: CATSTPPGLARNEQFF.

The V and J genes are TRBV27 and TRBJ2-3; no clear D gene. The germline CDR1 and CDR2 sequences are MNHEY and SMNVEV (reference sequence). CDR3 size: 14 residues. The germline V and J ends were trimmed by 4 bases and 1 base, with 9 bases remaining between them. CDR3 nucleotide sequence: TGTGCCAGCAGTTCTGTCGCGGGCACAGATACGCAGTATTTT. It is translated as CASSSVAGTDTQYF.

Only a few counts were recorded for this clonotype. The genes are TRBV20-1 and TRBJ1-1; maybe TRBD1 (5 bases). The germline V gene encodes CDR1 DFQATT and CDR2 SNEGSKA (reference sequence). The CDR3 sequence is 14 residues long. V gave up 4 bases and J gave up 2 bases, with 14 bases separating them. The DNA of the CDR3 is TGCAGTGCTATCGGAGGGCAGGGAAACACTGAAGCTTTCTTT. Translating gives CSAIGGQGNTEAFF.

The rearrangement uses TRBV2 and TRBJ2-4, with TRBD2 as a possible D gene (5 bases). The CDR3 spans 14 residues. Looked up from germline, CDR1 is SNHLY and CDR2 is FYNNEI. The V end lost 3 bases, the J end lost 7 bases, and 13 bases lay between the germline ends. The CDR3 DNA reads TGTGCCAGCAGTGATGGACTCCGCGAGAACATTCAGTACTTC. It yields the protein CASSDGLRENIQYF.

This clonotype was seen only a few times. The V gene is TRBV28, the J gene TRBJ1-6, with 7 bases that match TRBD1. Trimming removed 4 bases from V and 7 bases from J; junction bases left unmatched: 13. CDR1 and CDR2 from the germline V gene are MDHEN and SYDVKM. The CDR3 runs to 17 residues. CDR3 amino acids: CASSSNRPGQINSPLHF. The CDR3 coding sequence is TGTGCCAGCAGTTCCAACCGACCGGGACAGATAAATTCACCCCTCCACTTT.

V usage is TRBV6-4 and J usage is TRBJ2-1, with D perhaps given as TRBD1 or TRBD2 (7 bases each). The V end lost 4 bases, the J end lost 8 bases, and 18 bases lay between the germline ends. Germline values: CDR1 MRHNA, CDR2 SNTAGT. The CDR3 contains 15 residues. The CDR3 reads CASSAGRGGGDEQFF. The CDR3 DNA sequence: TGTGCCAGCAGTGCTGGGAGGGGAGGGGGCGATGAGCAGTTCTTC.

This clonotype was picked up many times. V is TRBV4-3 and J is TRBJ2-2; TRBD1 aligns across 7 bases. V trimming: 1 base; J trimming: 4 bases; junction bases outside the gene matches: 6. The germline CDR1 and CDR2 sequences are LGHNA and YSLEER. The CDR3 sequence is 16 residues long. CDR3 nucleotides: TGCGCCAGCAGCCAAGGAAGGGGGCTGTTCACCGGGGAGCTGTTTTTT. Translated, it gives CASSQGRGLFTGELFF.

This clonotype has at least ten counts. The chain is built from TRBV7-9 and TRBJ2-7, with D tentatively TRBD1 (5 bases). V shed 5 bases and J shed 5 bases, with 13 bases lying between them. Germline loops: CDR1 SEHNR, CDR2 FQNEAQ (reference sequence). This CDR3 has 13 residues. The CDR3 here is CASSRGLIDEQYF. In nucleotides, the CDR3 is TGTGCCAGCAGCAGGGGATTGATCGACGAGCAGTACTTC.

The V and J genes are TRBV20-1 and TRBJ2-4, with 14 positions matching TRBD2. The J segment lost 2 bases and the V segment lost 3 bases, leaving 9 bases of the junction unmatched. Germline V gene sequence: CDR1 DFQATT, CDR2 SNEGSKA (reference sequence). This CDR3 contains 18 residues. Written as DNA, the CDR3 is TGCAGTGCTAGCAGGACTAGCGGGGGGATCCGATCCAAAAACATTCAGTACTTC. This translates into CSASRTSGGIRSKNIQYF.

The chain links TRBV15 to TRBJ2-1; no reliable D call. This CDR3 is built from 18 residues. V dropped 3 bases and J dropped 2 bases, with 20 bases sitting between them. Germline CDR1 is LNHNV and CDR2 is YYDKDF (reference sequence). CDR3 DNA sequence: TGTGCCACCAGCAGGCCCGAGACACTTCTGCCTACCTACAATGAGCAGTTCTTC. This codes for CATSRPETLLPTYNEQFF. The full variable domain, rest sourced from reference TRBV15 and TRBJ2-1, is DAMVIQNPRYQVTQFGKPVTLSCSQTLNHNVMYWYQQKSSQAPKLLFHYYDKDFNNEADTPDNFQSRRPNTSFCFLDIRSPGLGDTAMYLCATSRPETLLPTYNEQFFGPGTRLTVL.

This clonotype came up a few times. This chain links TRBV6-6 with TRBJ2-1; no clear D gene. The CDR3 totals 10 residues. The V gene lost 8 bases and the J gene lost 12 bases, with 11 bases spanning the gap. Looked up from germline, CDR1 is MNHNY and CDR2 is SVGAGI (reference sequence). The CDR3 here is CASGLFGQFF. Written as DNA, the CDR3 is TGTGCCAGCGGCCTCTTTGGGCAGTTCTTC.

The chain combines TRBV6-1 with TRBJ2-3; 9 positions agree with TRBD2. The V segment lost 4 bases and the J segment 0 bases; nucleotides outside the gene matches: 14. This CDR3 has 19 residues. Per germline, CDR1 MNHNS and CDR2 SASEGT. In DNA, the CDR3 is TGTGCCAGCAGTGTAGGGCTAGCGGGATTGGGTAGAAGCACAGATACGCAGTATTTT. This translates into CASSVGLAGLGRSTDTQYF.

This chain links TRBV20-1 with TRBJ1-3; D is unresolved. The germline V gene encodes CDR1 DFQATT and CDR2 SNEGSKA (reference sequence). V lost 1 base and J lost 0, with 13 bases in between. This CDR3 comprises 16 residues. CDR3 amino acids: CSARADALGSGNTIYF. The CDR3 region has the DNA TGCAGTGCTAGAGCCGACGCCCTAGGCTCTGGAAACACCATATATTTT.

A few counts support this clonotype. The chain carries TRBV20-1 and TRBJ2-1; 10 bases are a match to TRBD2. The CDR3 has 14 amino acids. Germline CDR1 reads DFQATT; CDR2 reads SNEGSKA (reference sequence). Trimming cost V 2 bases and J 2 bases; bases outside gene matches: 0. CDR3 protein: CSARLAGAYNEQFF. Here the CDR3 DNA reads TGCAGTGCTAGACTAGCGGGAGCCTACAATGAGCAGTTCTTC.

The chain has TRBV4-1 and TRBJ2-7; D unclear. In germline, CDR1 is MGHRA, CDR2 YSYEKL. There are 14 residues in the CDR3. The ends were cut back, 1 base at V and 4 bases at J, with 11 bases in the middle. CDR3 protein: CASSQAGSGYEQYF. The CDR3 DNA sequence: TGCGCCAGCAGCCAAGCAGGAAGTGGATACGAGCAGTACTTC.